This T cell receptor beta chain was identified during a study of cytomegalovirus exposure and HLA in healthy donors. There are 14 residues in the CDR3. Germline V lookup: CDR1 SGHDN, CDR2 FVKESK. With 4 bases clipped from V and 3 bases from J, the junction kept 6 bases outside the gene matches. Profiled with immunoSEQ multiplex PCR; TCRdb holds only in-frame clones, not every one. The sample includes 110,000 or so clones, 80% to 90% of them seen just once. Sequencing input: PBMCs. This chain connects TRBV14 to TRBJ2-7; 7 nucleotides line up with TRBD1. The receptor was derived from a young man in good health and CMV-seropositive. The CDR3 reads CASSPWDSIYEQYF. The CDR3 DNA sequence: TGTGCCAGCAGCCCTTGGGACAGCATCTACGAGCAGTACTTC.